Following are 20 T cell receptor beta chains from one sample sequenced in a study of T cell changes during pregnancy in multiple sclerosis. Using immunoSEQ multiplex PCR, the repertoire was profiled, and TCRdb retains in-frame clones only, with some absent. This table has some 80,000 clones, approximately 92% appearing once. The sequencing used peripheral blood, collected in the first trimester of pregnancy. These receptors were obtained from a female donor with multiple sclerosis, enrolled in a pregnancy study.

CDR3 amino acids: CASSPPGPRTEAFF. CDR3 coding DNA: TGTGCCAGCTCACCACCGGGGCCGAGGACTGAAGCTTTCTTT. This sequence joins TRBV18 and TRBJ1-1, with a weak D call TRBD1 (5 bases). This CDR3 has 14 residues. The ends were cut back, 0 bases at V and 5 bases at J, with 10 bases in the middle. Germline values: CDR1 KGHSH, CDR2 LQKENI.

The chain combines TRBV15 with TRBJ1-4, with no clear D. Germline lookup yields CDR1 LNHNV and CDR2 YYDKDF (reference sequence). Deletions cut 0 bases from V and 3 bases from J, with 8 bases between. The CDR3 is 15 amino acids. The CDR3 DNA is TGTGCCACCAGCAGAGATGGAGCGGCTAATGAAAAACTGTTTTTT. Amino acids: CATSRDGAANEKLFF.

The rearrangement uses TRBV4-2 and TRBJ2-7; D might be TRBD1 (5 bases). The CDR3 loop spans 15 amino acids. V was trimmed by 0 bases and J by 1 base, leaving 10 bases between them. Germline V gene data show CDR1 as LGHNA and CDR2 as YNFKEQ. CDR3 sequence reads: CASSQDLRGSYEQYF. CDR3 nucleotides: TGTGCCAGCAGCCAAGATTTAAGGGGATCCTACGAGCAGTACTTC.

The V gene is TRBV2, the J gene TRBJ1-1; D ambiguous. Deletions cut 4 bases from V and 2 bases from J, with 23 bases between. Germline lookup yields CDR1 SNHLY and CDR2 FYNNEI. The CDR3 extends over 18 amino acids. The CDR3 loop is CASSAPLTRGHSNTEAFF. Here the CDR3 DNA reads TGTGCCAGCAGTGCCCCCTTAACTCGGGGTCACAGCAACACTGAAGCTTTCTTT. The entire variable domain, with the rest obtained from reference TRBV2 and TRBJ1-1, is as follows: EPEVTQTPSHQVTQMGQEVILRCVPISNHLYFYWYRQILGQKVEFLVSFYNNEISEKSEIFDDQFSVERPDGSNFTLKIRSTKLEDSAMYFCASSAPLTRGHSNTEAFFGQGTRLTVV.

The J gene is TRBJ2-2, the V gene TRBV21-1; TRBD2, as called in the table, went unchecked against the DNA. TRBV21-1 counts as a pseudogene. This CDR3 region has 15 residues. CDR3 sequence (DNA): TGTGCCAGCAGCAGGTATGGGCCAGCGGGCGGGGAGCTGTTTTTT. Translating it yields CASSRYGPAGGELFF.

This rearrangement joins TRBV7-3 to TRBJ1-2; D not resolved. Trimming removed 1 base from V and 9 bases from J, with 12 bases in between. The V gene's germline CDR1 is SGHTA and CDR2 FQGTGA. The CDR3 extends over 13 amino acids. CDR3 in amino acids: CASSLIPGGSYTF. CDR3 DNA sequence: TGTGCCAGCAGCTTAATCCCGGGAGGGAGCTACACCTTC.

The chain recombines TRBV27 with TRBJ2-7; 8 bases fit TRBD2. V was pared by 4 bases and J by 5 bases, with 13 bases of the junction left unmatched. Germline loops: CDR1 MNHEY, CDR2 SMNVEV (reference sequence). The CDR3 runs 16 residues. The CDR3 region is CASSSPSRGRTNEQYF. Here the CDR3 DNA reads TGTGCCAGCAGTTCACCCTCTCGCGGGAGGACTAACGAGCAGTACTTC.

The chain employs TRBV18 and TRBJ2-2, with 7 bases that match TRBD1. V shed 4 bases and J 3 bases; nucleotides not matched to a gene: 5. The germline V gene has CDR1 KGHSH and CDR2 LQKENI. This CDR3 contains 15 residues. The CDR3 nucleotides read TGTGCCAGCTCACGACAGGGTGTCGACACCGGGGAGCTGTTTTTT. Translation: CASSRQGVDTGELFF.

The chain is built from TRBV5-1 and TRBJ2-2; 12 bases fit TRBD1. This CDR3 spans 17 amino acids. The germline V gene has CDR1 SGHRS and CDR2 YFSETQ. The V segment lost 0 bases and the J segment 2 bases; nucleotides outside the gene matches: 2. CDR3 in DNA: TGCGCCAGCAGCTTGGTCGGGACAGGGGGCAACACCGGGGAGCTGTTTTTT. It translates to CASSLVGTGGNTGELFF.

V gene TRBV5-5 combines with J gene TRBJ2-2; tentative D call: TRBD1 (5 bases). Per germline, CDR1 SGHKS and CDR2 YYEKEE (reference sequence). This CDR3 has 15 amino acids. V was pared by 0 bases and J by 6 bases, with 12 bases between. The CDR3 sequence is CASSLGFGASGELFF. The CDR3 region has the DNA TGTGCCAGCAGCTTGGGATTTGGGGCCTCCGGGGAGCTGTTTTTT.

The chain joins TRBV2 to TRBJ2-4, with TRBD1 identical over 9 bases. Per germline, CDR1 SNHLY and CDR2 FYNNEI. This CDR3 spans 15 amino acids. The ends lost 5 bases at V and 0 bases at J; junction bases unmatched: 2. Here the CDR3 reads CASSNRGQAKNIQYF. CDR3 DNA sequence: TGTGCCAGCAGTAACAGGGGGCAAGCCAAAAACATTCAGTACTTC.

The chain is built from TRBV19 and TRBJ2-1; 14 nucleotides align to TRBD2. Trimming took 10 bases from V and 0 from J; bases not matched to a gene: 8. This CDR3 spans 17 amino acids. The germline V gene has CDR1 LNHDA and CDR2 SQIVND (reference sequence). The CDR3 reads CATRLAGGSSSYNEQFF. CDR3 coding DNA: TGTGCCACTCGACTAGCGGGAGGGAGCAGCTCCTACAATGAGCAGTTCTTC.

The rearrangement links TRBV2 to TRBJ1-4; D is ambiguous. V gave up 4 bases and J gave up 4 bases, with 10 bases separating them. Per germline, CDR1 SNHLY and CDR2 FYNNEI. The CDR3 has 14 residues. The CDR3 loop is CASSAGIFNEKLFF. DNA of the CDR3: TGTGCCAGCAGTGCCGGGATCTTTAATGAAAAACTGTTTTTT.

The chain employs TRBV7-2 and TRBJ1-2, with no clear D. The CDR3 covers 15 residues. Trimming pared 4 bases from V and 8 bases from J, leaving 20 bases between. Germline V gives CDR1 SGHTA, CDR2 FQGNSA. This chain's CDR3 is CASSSHDNLVRGYTF. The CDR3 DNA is TGTGCCAGCAGCTCGCATGACAATTTGGTACGAGGCTACACCTTC.

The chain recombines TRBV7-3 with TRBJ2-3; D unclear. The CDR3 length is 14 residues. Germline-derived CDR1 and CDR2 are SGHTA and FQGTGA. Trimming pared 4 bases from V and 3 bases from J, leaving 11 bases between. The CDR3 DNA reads TGTGCCAGCAGCTCACGGCGCGGAACAGATACGCAGTATTTT. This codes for CASSSRRGTDTQYF.

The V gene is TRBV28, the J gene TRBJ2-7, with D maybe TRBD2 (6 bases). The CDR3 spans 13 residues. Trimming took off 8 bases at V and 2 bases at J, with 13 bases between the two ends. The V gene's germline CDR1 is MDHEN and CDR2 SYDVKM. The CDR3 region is CASGGTATYEQYF. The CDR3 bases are TGTGCCAGCGGGGGGACCGCTACCTACGAGCAGTACTTC.

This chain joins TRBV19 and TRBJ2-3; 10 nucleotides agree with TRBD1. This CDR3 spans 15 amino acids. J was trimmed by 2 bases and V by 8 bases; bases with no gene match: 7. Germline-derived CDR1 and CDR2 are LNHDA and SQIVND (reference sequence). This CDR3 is CASARTGGFTDTQYF. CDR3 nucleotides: TGTGCCAGTGCTCGGACAGGGGGTTTCACAGATACGCAGTATTTT.

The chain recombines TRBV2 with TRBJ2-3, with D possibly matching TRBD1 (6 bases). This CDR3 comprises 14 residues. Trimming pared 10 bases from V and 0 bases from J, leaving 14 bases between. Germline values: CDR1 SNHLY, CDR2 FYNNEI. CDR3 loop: CAIKTGSSTDTQYF. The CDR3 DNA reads TGTGCCATCAAGACAGGCTCTAGCACAGATACGCAGTATTTT.

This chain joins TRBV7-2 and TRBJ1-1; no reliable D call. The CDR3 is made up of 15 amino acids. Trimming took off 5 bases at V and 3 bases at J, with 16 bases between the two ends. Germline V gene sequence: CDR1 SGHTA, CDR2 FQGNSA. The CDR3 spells CASSLSLRVHTEAFF. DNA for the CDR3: TGTGCCAGCAGCCTATCCCTTCGGGTCCACACTGAAGCTTTCTTT.

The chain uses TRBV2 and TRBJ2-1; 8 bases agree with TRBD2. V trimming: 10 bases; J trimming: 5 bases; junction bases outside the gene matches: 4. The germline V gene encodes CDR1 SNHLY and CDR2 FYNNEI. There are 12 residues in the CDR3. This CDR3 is CAIQLADNEQFF. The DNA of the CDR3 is TGTGCCATTCAACTAGCGGACAATGAGCAGTTCTTC. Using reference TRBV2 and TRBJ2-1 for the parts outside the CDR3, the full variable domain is EPEVTQTPSHQVTQMGQEVILRCVPISNHLYFYWYRQILGQKVEFLVSFYNNEISEKSEIFDDQFSVERPDGSNFTLKIRSTKLEDSAMYFCAIQLADNEQFFGPGTRLTVL.